This T cell receptor beta chain was documented in a study of blood T cell repertoires in COVID-19. Whole-study context: Whether acute or convalescent, the COVID-19 samples came from the United States, Italy and Spain. In each case, the material was cDNA or gDNA derived from T cells, B-cell-depleted T cells, or PBMCs.

As originally analysed: Using reference gene primer amplification, nucleated cell counts were estimated. Method: immunoSEQ multiplex PCR; TCRdb's copy keeps in-frame clones and lacks some. V, J and clone size are those of that table, while D and trimming were read from the DNA. The sample lists roughly 41,000 clones, roughly nine tenths seen once, with under 4.5% in the top ten. The germline V gene has CDR1 MNHEY and CDR2 SVGEGT. The CDR3 is made up of 18 amino acids. V lost 0 bases and J 2 bases, leaving 20 bases between the germline ends. The sample comprised peripheral blood. The receptor's source is a man aged 55-75 years with acute or convalescent COVID-19. J is TRBJ2-7 and V is TRBV6-2 or TRBV6-3, with D maybe TRBD1 (6 bases). CDR3 coding DNA: TGTGCCAGCAGTTACTCGAGAAAAGGCCAGGGGCGGACCTACGAGCAGTACTTC. Amino acids: CASSYSRKGQGRTYEQYF.